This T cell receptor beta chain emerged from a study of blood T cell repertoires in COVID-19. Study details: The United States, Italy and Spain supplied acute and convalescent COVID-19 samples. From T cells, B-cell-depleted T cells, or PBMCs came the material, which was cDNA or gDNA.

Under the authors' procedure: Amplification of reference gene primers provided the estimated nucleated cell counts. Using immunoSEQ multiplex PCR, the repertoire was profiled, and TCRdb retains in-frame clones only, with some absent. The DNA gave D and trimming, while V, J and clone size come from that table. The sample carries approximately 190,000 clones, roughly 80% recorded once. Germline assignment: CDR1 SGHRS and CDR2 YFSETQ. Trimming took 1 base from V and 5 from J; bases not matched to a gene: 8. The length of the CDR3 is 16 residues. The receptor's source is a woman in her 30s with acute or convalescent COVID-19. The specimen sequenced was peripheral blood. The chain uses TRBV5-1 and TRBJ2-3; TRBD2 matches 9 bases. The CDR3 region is CASSLLASGKKDTQYF. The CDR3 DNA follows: TGCGCCAGCAGCTTGTTGGCTAGCGGGAAGAAAGATACGCAGTATTTT.